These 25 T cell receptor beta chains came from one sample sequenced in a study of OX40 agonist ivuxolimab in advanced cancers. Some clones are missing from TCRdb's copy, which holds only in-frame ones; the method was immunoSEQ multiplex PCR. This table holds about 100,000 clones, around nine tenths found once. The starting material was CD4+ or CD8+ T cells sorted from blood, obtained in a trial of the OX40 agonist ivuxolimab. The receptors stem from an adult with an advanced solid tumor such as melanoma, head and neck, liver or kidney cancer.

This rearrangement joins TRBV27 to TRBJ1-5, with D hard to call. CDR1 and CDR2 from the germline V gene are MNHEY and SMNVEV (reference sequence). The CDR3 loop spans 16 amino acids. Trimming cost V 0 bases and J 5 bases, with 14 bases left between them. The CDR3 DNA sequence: TGTGCCAGCAGTTTATCGTCGGGCAGAATCCATCAGCCCCAGCATTTT. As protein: CASSLSSGRIHQPQHF.

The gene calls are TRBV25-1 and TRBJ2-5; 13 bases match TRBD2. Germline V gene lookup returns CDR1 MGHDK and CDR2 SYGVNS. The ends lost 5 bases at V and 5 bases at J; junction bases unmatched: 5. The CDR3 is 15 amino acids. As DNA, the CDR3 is TGTGCCAGCAGTCAGGGACTAGCGGGACTTGAGACCCAGTACTTC. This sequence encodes CASSQGLAGLETQYF.

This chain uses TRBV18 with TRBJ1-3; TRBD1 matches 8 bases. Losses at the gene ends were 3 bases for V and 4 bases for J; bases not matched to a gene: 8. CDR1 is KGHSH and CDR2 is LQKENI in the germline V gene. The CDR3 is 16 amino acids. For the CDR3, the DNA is TGTGCCAGCTCACCTGGACAGGGAGCCTCCGGAAACACCATATATTTT. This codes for CASSPGQGASGNTIYF.

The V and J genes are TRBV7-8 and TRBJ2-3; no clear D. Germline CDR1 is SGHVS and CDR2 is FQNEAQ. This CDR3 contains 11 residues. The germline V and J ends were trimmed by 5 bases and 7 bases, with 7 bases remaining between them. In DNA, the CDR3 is TGTGCCAGCAGCACGCTCTATACGCAGTATTTT. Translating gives CASSTLYTQYF.

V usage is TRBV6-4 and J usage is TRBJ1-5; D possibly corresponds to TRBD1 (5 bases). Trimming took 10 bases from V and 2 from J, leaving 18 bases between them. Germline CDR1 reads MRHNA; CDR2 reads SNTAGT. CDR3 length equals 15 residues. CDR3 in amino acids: CATSPEGGGNQPQHF. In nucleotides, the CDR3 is TGTGCCACCTCACCGGAGGGAGGGGGCAATCAGCCCCAGCATTTT.

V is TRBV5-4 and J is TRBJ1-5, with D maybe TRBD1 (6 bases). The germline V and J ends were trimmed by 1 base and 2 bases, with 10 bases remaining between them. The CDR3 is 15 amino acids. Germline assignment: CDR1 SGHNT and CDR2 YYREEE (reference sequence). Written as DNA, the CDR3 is TGTGCCAGCAGCTTGAAGGGACAAGGCAATCAGCCCCAGCATTTT. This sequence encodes CASSLKGQGNQPQHF.

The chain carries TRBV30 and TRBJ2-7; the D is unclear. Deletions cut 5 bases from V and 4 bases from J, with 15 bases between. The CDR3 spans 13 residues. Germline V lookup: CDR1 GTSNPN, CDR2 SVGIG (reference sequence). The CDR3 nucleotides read TGTGCCTGGGCCCGTACGATACTATACGAGCAGTACTTC. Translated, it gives CAWARTILYEQYF.

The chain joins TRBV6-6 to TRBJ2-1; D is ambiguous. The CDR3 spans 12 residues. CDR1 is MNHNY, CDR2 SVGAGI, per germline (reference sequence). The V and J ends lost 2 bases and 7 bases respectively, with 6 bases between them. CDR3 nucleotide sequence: TGTGCCAGCAGTTACGTTGTGAATGAGCAGTTCTTC. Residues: CASSYVVNEQFF.

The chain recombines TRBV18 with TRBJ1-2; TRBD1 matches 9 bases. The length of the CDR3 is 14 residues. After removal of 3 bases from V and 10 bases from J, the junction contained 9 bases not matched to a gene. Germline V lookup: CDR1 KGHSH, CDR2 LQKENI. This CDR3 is CASSPLGQGIAYTF. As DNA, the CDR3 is TGTGCCAGCTCACCTCTCGGACAGGGGATAGCCTACACCTTC.

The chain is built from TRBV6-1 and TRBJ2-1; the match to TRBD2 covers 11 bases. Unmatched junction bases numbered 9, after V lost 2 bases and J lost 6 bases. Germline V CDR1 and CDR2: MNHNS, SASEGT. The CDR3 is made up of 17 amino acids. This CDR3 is CASSETPLAGGFNEQFF. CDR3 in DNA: TGTGCCAGCAGTGAAACACCTCTAGCGGGAGGATTCAATGAGCAGTTCTTC.

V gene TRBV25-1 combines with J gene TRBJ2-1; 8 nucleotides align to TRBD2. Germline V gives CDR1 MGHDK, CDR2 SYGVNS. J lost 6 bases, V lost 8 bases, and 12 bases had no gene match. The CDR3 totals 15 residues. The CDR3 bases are TGTGCCAGCTCTTTCCGGGGGGGAGTCGTCAATGAGCAGTTCTTC. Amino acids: CASSFRGGVVNEQFF.

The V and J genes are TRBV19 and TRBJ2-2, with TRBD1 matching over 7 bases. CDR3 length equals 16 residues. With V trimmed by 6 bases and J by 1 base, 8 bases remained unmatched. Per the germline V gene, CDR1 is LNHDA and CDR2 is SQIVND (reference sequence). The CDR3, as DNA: TGTGCCAGTAGCCATTCCGGGACAGTGAACACCGGGGAGCTGTTTTTT. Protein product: CASSHSGTVNTGELFF.

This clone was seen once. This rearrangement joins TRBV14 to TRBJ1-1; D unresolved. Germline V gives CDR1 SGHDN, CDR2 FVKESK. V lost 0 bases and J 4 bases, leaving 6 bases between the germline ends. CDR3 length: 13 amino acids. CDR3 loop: CASSQEMVTEAFF. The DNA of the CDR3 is TGTGCCAGCAGCCAAGAGATGGTCACTGAAGCTTTCTTT.

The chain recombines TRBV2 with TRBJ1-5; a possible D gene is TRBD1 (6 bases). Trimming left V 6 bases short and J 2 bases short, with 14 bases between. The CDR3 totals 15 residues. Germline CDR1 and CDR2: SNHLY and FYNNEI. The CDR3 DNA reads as TGTGCCAGCAGAGAACAGGGAGTCGGCAATCAGCCCCAGCATTTT. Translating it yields CASREQGVGNQPQHF.

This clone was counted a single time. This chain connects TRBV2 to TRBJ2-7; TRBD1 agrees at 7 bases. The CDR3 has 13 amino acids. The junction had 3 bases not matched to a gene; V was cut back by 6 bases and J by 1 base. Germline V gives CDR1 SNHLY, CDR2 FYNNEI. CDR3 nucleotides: TGTGCCAGCAGAAGGGACAGATCCTACGAGCAGTACTTC. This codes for CASRRDRSYEQYF.

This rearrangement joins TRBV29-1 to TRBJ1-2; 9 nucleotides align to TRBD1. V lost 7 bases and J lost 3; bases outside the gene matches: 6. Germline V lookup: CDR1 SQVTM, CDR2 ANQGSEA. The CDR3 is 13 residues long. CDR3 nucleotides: TGCAGCGCCTCGGACAGGGGCGACTATGGCTACACCTTC. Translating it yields CSASDRGDYGYTF.

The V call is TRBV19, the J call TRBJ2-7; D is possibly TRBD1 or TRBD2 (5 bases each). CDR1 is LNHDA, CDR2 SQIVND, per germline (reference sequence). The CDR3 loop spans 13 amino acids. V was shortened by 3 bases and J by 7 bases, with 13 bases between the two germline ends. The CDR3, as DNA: TGTGCCAGTAGTATCCCCCCGAGGGGAGAGCAGTACTTC. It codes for CASSIPPRGEQYF.

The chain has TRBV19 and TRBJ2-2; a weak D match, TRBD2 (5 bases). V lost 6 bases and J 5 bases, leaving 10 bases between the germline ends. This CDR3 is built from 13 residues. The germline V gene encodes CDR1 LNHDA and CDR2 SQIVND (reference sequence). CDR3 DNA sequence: TGTGCCAGTAGGGGTCGGGGTACCGGGGAGCTGTTTTTT. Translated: CASRGRGTGELFF.

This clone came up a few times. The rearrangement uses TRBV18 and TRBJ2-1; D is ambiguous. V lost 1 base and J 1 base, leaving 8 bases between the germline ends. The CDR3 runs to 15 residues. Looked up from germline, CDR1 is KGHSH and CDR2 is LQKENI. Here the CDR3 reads CASSPQGGSYNEQFF. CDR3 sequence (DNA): TGTGCCAGCTCACCACAGGGCGGTTCCTACAATGAGCAGTTCTTC.

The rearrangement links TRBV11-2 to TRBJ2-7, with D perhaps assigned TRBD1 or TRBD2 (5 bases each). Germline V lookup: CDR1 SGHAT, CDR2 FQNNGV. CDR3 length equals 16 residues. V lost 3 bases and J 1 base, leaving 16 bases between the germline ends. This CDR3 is CASSLGRTTISYEQYF. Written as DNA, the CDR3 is TGTGCCAGCAGCTTGGGACGAACTACTATTTCCTACGAGCAGTACTTC.

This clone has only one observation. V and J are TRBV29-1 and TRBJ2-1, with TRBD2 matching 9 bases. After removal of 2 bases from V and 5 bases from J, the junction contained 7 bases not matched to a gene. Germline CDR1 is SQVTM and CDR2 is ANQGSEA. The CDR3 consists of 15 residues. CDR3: CSVEPRLAANNEQFF. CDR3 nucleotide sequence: TGCAGCGTTGAACCGAGACTAGCGGCGAACAATGAGCAGTTCTTC.

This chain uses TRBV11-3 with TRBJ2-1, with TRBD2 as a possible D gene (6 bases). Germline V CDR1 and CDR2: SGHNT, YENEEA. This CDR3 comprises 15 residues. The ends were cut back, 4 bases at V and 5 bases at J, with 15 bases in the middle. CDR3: CASSSPGGGDNEQFF. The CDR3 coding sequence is TGTGCCAGCAGCTCCCCCGGCGGAGGGGACAATGAGCAGTTCTTC.

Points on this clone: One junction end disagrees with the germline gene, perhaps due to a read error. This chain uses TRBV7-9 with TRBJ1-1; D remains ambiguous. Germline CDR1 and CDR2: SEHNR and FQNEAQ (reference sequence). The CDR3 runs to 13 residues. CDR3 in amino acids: CACSLGGNTEAFF. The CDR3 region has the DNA TGTGCCTGCAGCTTAGGTGGGAACACTGAAGCTTTCTTT.

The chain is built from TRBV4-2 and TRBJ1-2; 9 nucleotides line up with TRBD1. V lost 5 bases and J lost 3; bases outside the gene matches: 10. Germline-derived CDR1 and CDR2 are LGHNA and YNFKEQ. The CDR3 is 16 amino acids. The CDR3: CASSTPTGGKDYGYTF. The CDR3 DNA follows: TGTGCCAGCAGCACCCCGACAGGGGGAAAGGACTATGGCTACACCTTC.

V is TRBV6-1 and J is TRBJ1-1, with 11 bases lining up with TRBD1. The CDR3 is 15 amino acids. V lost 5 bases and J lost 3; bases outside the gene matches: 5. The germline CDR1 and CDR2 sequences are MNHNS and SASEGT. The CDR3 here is CASSSLGQGDTEAFF. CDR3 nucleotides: TGTGCCAGCAGTTCTCTGGGACAGGGGGACACTGAAGCTTTCTTT.